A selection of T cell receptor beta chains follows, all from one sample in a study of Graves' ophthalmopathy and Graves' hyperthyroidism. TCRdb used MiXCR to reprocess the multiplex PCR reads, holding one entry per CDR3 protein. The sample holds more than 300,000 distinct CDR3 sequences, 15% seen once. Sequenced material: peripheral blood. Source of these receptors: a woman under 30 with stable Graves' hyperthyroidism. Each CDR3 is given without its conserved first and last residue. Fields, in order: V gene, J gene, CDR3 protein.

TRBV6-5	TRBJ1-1	ASSSRDRGLNTEAF
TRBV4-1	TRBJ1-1	ASSPFRGGKIEAF
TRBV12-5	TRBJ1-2	ARRRFLGYGYT
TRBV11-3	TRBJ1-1	ASSSLTVAEAF
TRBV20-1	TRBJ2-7	SARDGTSGGDEQY
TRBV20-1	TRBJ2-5	SARPLAGERETQY
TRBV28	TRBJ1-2	ASRTGHPYGYT
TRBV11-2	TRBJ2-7	ASGRGEQY
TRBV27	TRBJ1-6	ASSRGQGGSPLH
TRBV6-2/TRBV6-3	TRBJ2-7	ASSYRNPFYSGGVHEQY
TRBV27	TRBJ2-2	ASSLVVPNPTGELF
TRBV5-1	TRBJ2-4	ASSRGQSGDIKY
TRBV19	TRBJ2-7	ASSGPGTQSSYEQY